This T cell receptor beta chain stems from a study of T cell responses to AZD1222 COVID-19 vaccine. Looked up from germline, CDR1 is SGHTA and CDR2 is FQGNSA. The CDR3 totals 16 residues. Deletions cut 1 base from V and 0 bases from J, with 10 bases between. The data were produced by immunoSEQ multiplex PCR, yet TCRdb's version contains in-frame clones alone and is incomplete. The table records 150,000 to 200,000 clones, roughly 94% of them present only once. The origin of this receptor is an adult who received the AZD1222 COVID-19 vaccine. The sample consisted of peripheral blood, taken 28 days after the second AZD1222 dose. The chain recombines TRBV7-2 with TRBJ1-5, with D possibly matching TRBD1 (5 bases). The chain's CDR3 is CASSLEGPYSNQPQHF. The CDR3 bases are TGTGCCAGCAGCTTAGAGGGACCTTATAGCAATCAGCCCCAGCATTTT.